What follows describes a single TCR beta chain. Memory CD4+ cells were the fraction left after CD45RA+ naive selection. The genomic DNA of each subset was split evenly across several immunoSEQ plates. Sorted subsets were amplified in replicate PCRs using about 210 ng DNA, 25,000 to 30,000 T cell genomes. Repertoires were generated with immunoSEQ multiplex PCR, while TCRdb's copy carries only in-frame clones and drops some. The sample records more than 2 million clones, about 94% being singletons. These data come from a study of shared clonotypes between healthy human individuals. Germline CDR1 and CDR2: SGHTA and FQGNSA. The V end lost 0 bases, the J end lost 7 bases, and 15 bases lay between the germline ends. The CDR3 runs to 16 residues.

The receptor's source is a man between 18 and 35 years old in good health. The rearrangement joins TRBV7-2 to TRBJ2-2; perhaps TRBD2 as D (5 bases). The sample taken for sequencing was naive CD4+ T cells sorted from blood. Subset noted: CD45RA+ positively selected. CDR3 DNA: TGTGCCAGCAGCTTAGCGCCGAGGGCCCTCTTCGGGGAGCTGTTTTTT. Translated: CASSLAPRALFGELFF.